A selection of T cell receptor beta chains follows, all from one sample in a study of identical twins. TCRdb used MiXCR to reprocess the 5' RACE reads, holding one entry per CDR3 protein. This sample has about 790,000 distinct CDR3 sequences, with roughly 18% found just once. In addition, the sample was reused for a study of T cells expressing NK-cell markers.

The source material was PBMCs. Every receptor here comes from a woman under 30 in good health. CDR3s include the opening cysteine and the closing phenylalanine or tryptophan. Each record gives: V gene, J gene, CDR3 protein.

>TRBV2|TRBJ2-7
CASSDSGAYEQYF
>TRBV10-3|TRBJ2-3
CAVGQGTQYF
>TRBV7-9|TRBJ2-7
CASSFRWTSSSYEQYF
>TRBV27|TRBJ2-1
CASSLSRFNEQFF
>TRBV20-1|TRBJ2-1
CSAKALGGAGGQYNEQFF
>TRBV12-3/TRBV12-4|TRBJ2-7
CASSFSGVYEQYF
>TRBV7-9|TRBJ2-5
CASKSAGGFPETQYF
>TRBV18|TRBJ2-5
CASSPSEGGSETQYF
>TRBV6-1|TRBJ2-7
CASSDLDGRSYYEQYF
>TRBV9|TRBJ1-1
CASSVVMNTEAFF
>TRBV6-2/TRBV6-3|TRBJ2-1
CASRGANEQFF
>TRBV12-3/TRBV12-4|TRBJ1-1
CASSFIRHSKMNTEAFF
>TRBV2|TRBJ1-1
CASQGQFTEAFF
>TRBV3-1|TRBJ1-2
CASSWGHGYTF
>TRBV6-1|TRBJ1-1
CASSEGGGREAFF
>TRBV7-9|TRBJ1-1
CASSLYRSEAFF
>TRBV7-6|TRBJ2-1
CASSLDTGLARPDEQFF
>TRBV7-2|TRBJ2-2
CASSLVAPFTGELFF
>TRBV15|TRBJ2-5
CATSRDRRQYF
>TRBV20-1|TRBJ2-7
CSAARISYEQYF
>TRBV11-2|TRBJ1-1
CASNSDTNTEAFF
>TRBV7-2|TRBJ2-1
CASSLGRASSYNEQFF
>TRBV20-1|TRBJ2-5
CSAYTGTSGTPAQYF
>TRBV12-3/TRBV12-4|TRBJ2-3
CASSPGIIQYF